A selection of T cell receptor beta chains follows, all from one sample in a study of control samples from healthy donors and cancer patients. Clones were sequenced by immunoSEQ multiplex PCR, and TCRdb holds only the in-frame ones, with some missing. This table has about 180,000 clones, around nine tenths appearing once. The sequenced sample was blood. These receptors were obtained from a young man in good health. Each CDR3 is given with its conserved first and last residue. Each record gives: clone size, D gene, J gene, V gene, CDR3 DNA, CDR3 protein. The D gene is left open where the match is weak. Not all rows give a size; the values are once, few, many and, for expanded clones, a class.

once	-	TRBJ1-2	TRBV28	TGTGCCAGCAGTTTATATTCGGACAGCCCCCGGGGCTACACCTTC	CASSLYSDSPRGYTF
-	-	TRBJ1-5	TRBV19	TGTGCCAGTAGAATCCCCGGAGGGCAGCCCCAGCATTTT	CASRIPGGQPQHF
-	TRBD1	TRBJ1-2	TRBV7-9	TGTGCCAGCAGCCAAAGACAGGGTGGTGGCTACACCTTC	CASSQRQGGGYTF
-	-	TRBJ2-5	TRBV18	TGTGCCAGCTCACCAAAGGAGGATCTGGGGCGGGAGACCCAGTACTTC	CASSPKEDLGRETQYF
-	-	TRBJ1-2	TRBV28	TGTGCCAGCAGTTCACAGGGTGGTGGCTACACCTTC	CASSSQGGGYTF
-	-	TRBJ2-1	TRBV11-2	TGTGCCAGCAGCTCGGGGTGGGACCCAAGCATCCCCTACAATGAGCAGTTCTTC	CASSSGWDPSIPYNEQFF
-	-	TRBJ1-5	TRBV19	TGTGCCAGTAGCCGGGGACGGGATCAGCCCCAGCATTTT	CASSRGRDQPQHF
-	-	TRBJ2-7	TRBV13	TGTGCCAGCAGCTCTCTGAGGGGGGGATACGAGCAGTACTTC	CASSSLRGGYEQYF
-	-	TRBJ1-6	TRBV18	TGTGCCAGCTCACCAGGGATGGAGGGAAATTCACCCCTCCACTTT	CASSPGMEGNSPLHF
once	TRBD1	TRBJ1-5	TRBV6-1	TGTGCCAGCAGTGATCGACAGGGGATGGGCAATCAGCCCCAGCATTTT	CASSDRQGMGNQPQHF
-	-	TRBJ2-2	TRBV2	TGTGCCAGCAGGAAAACAGGAGTACACGGGGAGCTGTTTTTT	CASRKTGVHGELFF
-	-	TRBJ2-3	TRBV3-1/TRBV3-2	TGTGCCAGCAGCCTCGTAGCAGATACGCAGTATTTT	CASSLVADTQYF
-	TRBD1	TRBJ1-5	TRBV28	TGTGCCAGCAGTCACTCCCAGGGGGTCCAGCCCCAGCATTTT	CASSHSQGVQPQHF
-	-	TRBJ2-3	TRBV5-1	TGCGCCAGCAGCTTTGAGCGGTTCACAGATACGCAGTATTTT	CASSFERFTDTQYF
-	TRBD1	TRBJ1-2	TRBV2	TGTGCCAGCAGTCCACTCAGCCCCGGGACAGCAAACTATGGCTACACCTTC	CASSPLSPGTANYGYTF
-	-	TRBJ1-1	TRBV15	TGTGCCACCAGCACCGCCCCGGGTGGGACTGAAGCTTTCTTT	CATSTAPGGTEAFF
once	-	TRBJ2-6	TRBV9	TGTGCCAGCGGAAGCGGATCTGGGGCCAACGTCCTGACTTTC	CASGSGSGANVLTF
-	-	TRBJ2-3	TRBV6-2/TRBV6-3	TGTGCCAGCAGTTACGTCAGGGAACGATCAGATACGCAGTATTTT	CASSYVRERSDTQYF
-	TRBD1	TRBJ1-1	TRBV19	TGTGCCAGTAGTATACGACAGGGAAGGGGCATGAACACTGAAGCTTTCTTT	CASSIRQGRGMNTEAFF
-	-	TRBJ1-6	TRBV3-1/TRBV3-2	TGTGCCAGCAGCCAAGATCTCTATAGCTCCTATAATTCACCCCTCCACTTT	CASSQDLYSSYNSPLHF
-	-	TRBJ1-3	TRBV18	TGTGCCAGCTCACCACCGAACAGGGTTGGAAACACCATATATTTT	CASSPPNRVGNTIYF
-	TRBD1	TRBJ2-3	TRBV6-5	TGTGCCAGCAGTAGGGGACAGGCTTACACAGATACGCAGTATTTT	CASSRGQAYTDTQYF
once	-	TRBJ2-5	TRBV12-5	TGTGCTAGTGGTTTTGGTCACGGGATGGAGACCCAGTACTTC	CASGFGHGMETQYF
-	-	TRBJ1-3	TRBV30	TGTGCCTGGAGTCAGACCCTCGGAAACACCATATATTTT	CAWSQTLGNTIYF
-	TRBD1	TRBJ2-1	TRBV18	TGTGCCAGCTCACCAGAGACAGGGATATACAATGAGCAGTTCTTC	CASSPETGIYNEQFF
-	TRBD1	TRBJ1-2	TRBV30	TGTGCCTGGAGTGTAGACAGGGTAGGGATTTACTATGGCTACACCTTC	CAWSVDRVGIYYGYTF
-	TRBD2	TRBJ2-3	TRBV11-2	TGTGCCAGCAGCTTAGACGGGGGGAGCACAGATACGCAGTATTTT	CASSLDGGSTDTQYF
few	-	TRBJ1-2	TRBV5-6	TGTGCCAGCAGCTTGGGGGACACCTATGGCTACACCTTC	CASSLGDTYGYTF
-	-	TRBJ1-4	TRBV6-6	TGTGCCAGCAGGACGCAGGGGATCGAGCGTGAAAAACTGTTTTTT	CASRTQGIEREKLFF
-	-	TRBJ1-3	TRBV12-5	TGTGCTAGTCGGGACTCTGGAAACACCATATATTTT	CASRDSGNTIYF
-	TRBD1	TRBJ2-6	TRBV24-1	TGTGCCACCAGTGATTCGGACAGGGGCCGATTGTCTGGGGCCAACGTCCTGACTTTC	CATSDSDRGRLSGANVLTF
-	-	TRBJ2-1	TRBV23-1	TGCGCCAGATACGACCGGGGCGCGAGCTCCTACAATGAGCAGTTCTTC	CARYDRGASSYNEQFF
-	-	TRBJ1-5	TRBV4-1	TGCGCCAGCAGCCAAGCCGAGTATAGCAATCAGCCCCAGCATTTT	CASSQAEYSNQPQHF
once	TRBD2	TRBJ2-5	TRBV19	TGTGCCAGCCTCCCTAGCGGCCAAGAGACCCAGTACTTC	CASLPSGQETQYF
-	-	TRBJ1-5	TRBV5-1	TGCGCCAGCAGCTTGGACGGTGGGGCCTATCAGCCCCAGCATTTT	CASSLDGGAYQPQHF